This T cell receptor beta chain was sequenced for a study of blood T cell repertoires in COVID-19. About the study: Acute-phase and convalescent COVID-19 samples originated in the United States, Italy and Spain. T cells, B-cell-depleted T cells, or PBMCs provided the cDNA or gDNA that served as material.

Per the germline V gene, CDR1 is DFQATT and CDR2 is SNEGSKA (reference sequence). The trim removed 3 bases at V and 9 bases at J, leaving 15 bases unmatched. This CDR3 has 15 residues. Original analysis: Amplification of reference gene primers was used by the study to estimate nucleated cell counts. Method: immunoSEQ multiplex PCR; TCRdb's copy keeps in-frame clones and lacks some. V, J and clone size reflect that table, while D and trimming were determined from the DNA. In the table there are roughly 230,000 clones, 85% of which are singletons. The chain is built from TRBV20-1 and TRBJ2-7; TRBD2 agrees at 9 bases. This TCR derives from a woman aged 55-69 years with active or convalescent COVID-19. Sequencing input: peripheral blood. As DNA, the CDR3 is TGCAGTGCTAGTGGGGGTAGCGGGAGTTTAACGGGGCAGTACTTC. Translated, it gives CSASGGSGSLTGQYF.